The sequence of this TCR beta chain was determined in a study of blood T cell repertoires in COVID-19. Study-level information: Whether acute or convalescent, the COVID-19 samples came from the United States, Italy and Spain. Sample material is recorded as cDNA or gDNA derived from T cells, B-cell-depleted T cells, or PBMCs.

Resolution of symptoms, clearance, or two negative PCRs was present in recovered Cohort 3 donors. The CDR3 is made up of 14 amino acids. CDR1 and CDR2 (germline): SGHDT, YYEEEE. Trimming removed 3 bases at V and 6 bases at J, with 15 bases between. This clone showed up just once. Authors' processing steps: Reference gene primer amplification in the assay estimated nucleated cell counts. Method: immunoSEQ multiplex PCR; TCRdb's copy keeps in-frame clones and lacks some. V, J and clone size derive from that table, while D and trimming were established from the DNA sequence. The sample lists 350,000 to 400,000 clones, around nine tenths occurring once.

The source of this sequence is a woman between 25 and 40 years old who had recovered from COVID-19. V gene TRBV5-6 combines with J gene TRBJ1-2; maybe TRBD1 (6 bases). Source material: PBMCs or T cells enriched from blood (not recorded which). The CDR3 reads CASSSSRGAHGYTF. The CDR3 DNA sequence: TGTGCCAGCAGCTCGTCGCGGGGGGCGCATGGCTACACCTTC.